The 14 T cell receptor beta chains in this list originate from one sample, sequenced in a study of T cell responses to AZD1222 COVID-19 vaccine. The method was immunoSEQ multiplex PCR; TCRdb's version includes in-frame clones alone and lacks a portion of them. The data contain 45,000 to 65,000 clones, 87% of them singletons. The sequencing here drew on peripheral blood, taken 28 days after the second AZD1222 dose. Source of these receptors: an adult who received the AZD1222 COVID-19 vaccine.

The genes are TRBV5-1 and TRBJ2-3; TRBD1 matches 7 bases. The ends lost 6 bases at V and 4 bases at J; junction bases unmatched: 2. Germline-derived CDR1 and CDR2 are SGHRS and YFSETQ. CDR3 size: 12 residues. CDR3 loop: CASNTGADTQYF. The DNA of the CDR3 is TGCGCCAGCAACACAGGGGCAGATACGCAGTATTTT.

The CDR3 protein is CASSVGRGQSTDTQYF. In DNA form, the CDR3 reads TGTGCCAGCAGCGTAGGGCGGGGACAGAGCACAGATACGCAGTATTTT. The V call is TRBV9, the J call TRBJ2-3, with D possibly matching TRBD1 (7 bases). Trimming left V 0 bases short and J 0 bases short, with 11 bases between. CDR1 is SGDLS, CDR2 YYNGEE, per germline. This CDR3 spans 16 amino acids.

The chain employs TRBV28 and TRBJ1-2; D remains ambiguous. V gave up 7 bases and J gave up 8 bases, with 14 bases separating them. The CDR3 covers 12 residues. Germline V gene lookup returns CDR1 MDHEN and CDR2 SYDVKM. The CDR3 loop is CASTPGQAGYTF. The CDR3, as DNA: TGTGCCAGCACCCCCGGGCAGGCAGGCTACACCTTC.

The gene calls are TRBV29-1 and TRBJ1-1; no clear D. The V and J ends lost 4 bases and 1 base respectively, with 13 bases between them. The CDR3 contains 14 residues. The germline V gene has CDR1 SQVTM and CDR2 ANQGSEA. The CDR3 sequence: CSVVRGTPNTEAFF. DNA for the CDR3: TGCAGCGTTGTTCGCGGCACACCGAACACTGAAGCTTTCTTT.

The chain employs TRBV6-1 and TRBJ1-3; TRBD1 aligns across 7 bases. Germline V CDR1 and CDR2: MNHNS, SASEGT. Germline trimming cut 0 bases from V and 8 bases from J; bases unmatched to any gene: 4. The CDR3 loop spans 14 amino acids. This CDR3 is CASSEAGGEYTIYF. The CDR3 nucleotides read TGTGCCAGCAGTGAAGCAGGGGGCGAGTACACCATATATTTT.

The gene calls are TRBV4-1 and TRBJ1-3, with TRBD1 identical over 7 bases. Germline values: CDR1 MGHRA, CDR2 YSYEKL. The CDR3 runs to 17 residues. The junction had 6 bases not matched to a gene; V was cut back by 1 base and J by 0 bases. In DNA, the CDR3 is TGCGCCAGCAGCCAAGGACCGGGACAGAGCTCTGGAAACACCATATATTTT. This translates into CASSQGPGQSSGNTIYF.

The CDR3, as DNA: TGTGCCAGCAGCCCAGACCTAGCCGTTGCCGAGCAGTACTTC. As protein: CASSPDLAVAEQYF. The V call is TRBV7-9, the J call TRBJ2-7; tentative D call: TRBD2 (5 bases). The CDR3 is 14 amino acids. V lost 5 bases to trimming and J lost 6 bases, with 17 bases between them. Per the germline V gene, CDR1 is SEHNR and CDR2 is FQNEAQ (reference sequence).

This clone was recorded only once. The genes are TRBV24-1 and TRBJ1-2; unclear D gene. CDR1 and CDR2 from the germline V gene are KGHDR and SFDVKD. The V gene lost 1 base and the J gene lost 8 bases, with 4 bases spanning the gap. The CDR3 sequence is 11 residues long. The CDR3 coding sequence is TGTGCCACCAGTGATTTAAGGGGCTACACCTTC. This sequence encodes CATSDLRGYTF.

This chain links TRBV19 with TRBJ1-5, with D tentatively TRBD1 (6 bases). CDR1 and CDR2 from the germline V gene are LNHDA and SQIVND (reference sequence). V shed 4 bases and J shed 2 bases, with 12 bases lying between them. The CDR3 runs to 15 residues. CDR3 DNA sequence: TGTGCCAGTAGTAGGGCCAGGGGTGGCAATCAGCCCCAGCATTTT. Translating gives CASSRARGGNQPQHF.

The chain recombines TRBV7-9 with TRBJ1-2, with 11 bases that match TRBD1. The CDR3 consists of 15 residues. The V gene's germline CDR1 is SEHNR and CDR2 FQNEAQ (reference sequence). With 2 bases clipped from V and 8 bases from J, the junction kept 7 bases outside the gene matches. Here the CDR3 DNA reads TGTGCCAGCAGCTTACCCGGACAGGGGGCGCGGGGCTACACCTTC. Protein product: CASSLPGQGARGYTF.

The CDR3 DNA is TGTGCCAGCAGGGTTCCCGGCGGCGAAAAACTGTTTTTT. The encoded protein is CASRVPGGEKLFF. V is TRBV28 and J is TRBJ1-4; D gene ambiguous. V dropped 6 bases and J dropped 8 bases, with 13 bases sitting between them. Germline assignment: CDR1 MDHEN and CDR2 SYDVKM. The CDR3 runs 13 residues. Complete variable domain (other parts from reference TRBV28 and TRBJ1-4): DVKVTQSSRYLVKRTGEKVFLECVQDMDHENMFWYRQDPGLGLRLIYFSYDVKMKEKGDIPEGYSVSREKKERFSLILESASTNQTSMYLCASRVPGGEKLFFGSGTQLSVL.

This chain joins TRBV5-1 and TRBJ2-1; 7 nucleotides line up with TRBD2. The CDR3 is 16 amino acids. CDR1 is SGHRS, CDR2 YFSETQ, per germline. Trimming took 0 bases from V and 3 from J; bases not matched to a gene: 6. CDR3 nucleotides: TGCGCCAGCAGCTTGGCCGCGTTAGCGGGCTACAATGAGCAGTTCTTC. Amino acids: CASSLAALAGYNEQFF.

The CDR3 DNA is TGTGCCACCTTAGCGGGTCCTAATTACGAGCAGTACTTC. Translated: CATLAGPNYEQYF. V gene TRBV6-6 combines with J gene TRBJ2-7, with 7 positions matching TRBD2. This CDR3 region has 13 residues. The junction had 10 bases not matched to a gene; V was cut back by 10 bases and J by 4 bases. CDR1 and CDR2 from the germline V gene are MNHNY and SVGAGI (reference sequence).

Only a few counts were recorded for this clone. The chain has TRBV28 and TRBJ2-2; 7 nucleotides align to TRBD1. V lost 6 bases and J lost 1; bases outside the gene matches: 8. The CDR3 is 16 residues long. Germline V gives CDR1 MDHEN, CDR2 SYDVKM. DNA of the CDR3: TGTGCCAGCAGCATCATCCGGACAGGGAACACCGGGGAGCTGTTTTTT. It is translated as CASSIIRTGNTGELFF.